A single sample gave rise to the 27 T cell receptor beta chains below, sequenced in a study of cytomegalovirus exposure and HLA in healthy donors. Amplification used 60 Vbeta primers and 13 Jbeta primers. TCRdb's copy holds only in-frame clones and misses some; the assay was immunoSEQ multiplex PCR. This sample has about 150,000 clones, with just under 75% found just once. The sample consisted of PBMCs. The receptors stem from a woman aged 18 to 35 in good health and CMV-seronegative.

The chain employs TRBV4-2 and TRBJ2-5, with 12 positions matching TRBD2. Gene TRBJ2-7 matches the end of the DNA better, so the J call may be wrong. CDR3 length: 17 residues. The germline V gene encodes CDR1 LGHNA and CDR2 YNFKEQ. The CDR3 DNA reads as TGTGCCAGCAGCCAAGAAGCGCTAGCGGGGGGGATATACGAGCAGTACTTC. Translated: CASSQEALAGGIYEQYF.

The chain couples TRBV7-2 to TRBJ2-1; TRBD1 matches 7 bases. This CDR3 is 11 amino acids long. Losses at the gene ends were 5 bases for V and 15 bases for J; bases not matched to a gene: 7. Germline V gives CDR1 SGHTA, CDR2 FQGNSA. CDR3 region: CASSTGEEPFF. CDR3 bases: TGTGCCAGCAGCACAGGGGAAGAACCGTTCTTC.

The chain couples TRBV7-9 to TRBJ1-2, with a tentative D call TRBD1 (5 bases). V was trimmed by 3 bases and J by 7 bases, leaving 9 bases between them. The CDR3 has 12 residues. Germline assignment: CDR1 SEHNR and CDR2 FQNEAQ (reference sequence). The CDR3 sequence: CASSLGGGGYTF. The DNA for the CDR3 is TGTGCCAGCAGCTTGGGGGGGGGTGGCTACACCTTC.

The V and J genes are TRBV27 and TRBJ1-5, with D perhaps matching TRBD1 (6 bases). Germline V gene lookup returns CDR1 MNHEY and CDR2 SMNVEV (reference sequence). Trimming took 5 bases from V and 2 from J, leaving 10 bases between them. The CDR3 runs to 14 residues. For the CDR3, the DNA is TGTGCCAGCAGTCTCCGACAGGGCAATCAGCCCCAGCATTTT. It codes for CASSLRQGNQPQHF.

V usage is TRBV6-1 and J usage is TRBJ2-2; 7 nucleotides match TRBD2. The germline V gene has CDR1 MNHNS and CDR2 SASEGT. The CDR3 contains 17 residues. V lost 4 bases to trimming and J lost 2 bases; unmatched junction nucleotides: 10. The CDR3 spells CASSARSSGTNTGELFF. The CDR3 DNA sequence: TGTGCCAGCAGTGCCCGGAGCAGCGGGACTAACACCGGGGAGCTGTTTTTT.

The rearrangement joins TRBV4-3 to TRBJ1-4; D not certain. CDR1 LGHNA and CDR2 YSLEER come from the germline V gene. The CDR3 runs to 16 residues. Trimming took 0 bases from V and 3 from J, leaving 11 bases between them. The chain's CDR3 is CASSQDRGGANEKLFF. The DNA of the CDR3 is TGCGCCAGCAGCCAAGATCGGGGAGGAGCTAATGAAAAACTGTTTTTT.

The chain links TRBV9 to TRBJ1-6; maybe TRBD1 (5 bases). This CDR3 spans 14 amino acids. CDR1 is SGDLS and CDR2 is YYNGEE in the germline V gene. V shed 4 bases and J shed 7 bases, with 12 bases lying between them. Here the CDR3 reads CASSSSGGNSPLHF. DNA for the CDR3: TGTGCCAGCAGCAGTAGTGGGGGGAATTCACCCCTCCACTTT. The entire variable domain, with the rest obtained from reference TRBV9 and TRBJ1-6, is as follows: DSGVTQTPKHLITATGQRVTLRCSPRSGDLSVYWYQQSLDQGLQFLIQYYNGEERAKGNILERFSAQQFPDLHSELNLSSLELGDSALYFCASSSSGGNSPLHFGNGTRLTVT.

In this sample, this clone turned up once. The CDR3 bases are TGCGCCAGCAGCTTGGATGGGACACTCCAAGAGACCCAGTACTTC. It encodes CASSLDGTLQETQYF. The chain uses TRBV5-1 and TRBJ2-5; TRBD1 might be the D (6 bases). The CDR3 loop spans 15 amino acids. Germline V lookup: CDR1 SGHRS, CDR2 YFSETQ. Trimming took off 0 bases at V and 1 base at J, with 10 bases between the two ends.

This CDR3 is CASSEGGRGQETQYF. The CDR3 bases are TGTGCCAGCAGTGAGGGCGGGAGGGGTCAAGAGACCCAGTACTTC. The chain couples TRBV25-1 to TRBJ2-5, with 9 bases identical to TRBD2. The CDR3 loop spans 15 amino acids. Germline assignment: CDR1 MGHDK and CDR2 SYGVNS. V dropped 3 bases and J dropped 2; count of bases not matched to a gene: 4.

The gene calls are TRBV11-3 and TRBJ1-2; possibly TRBD1 for D (5 bases). The germline gives CDR1 SGHNT, CDR2 YENEEA. Trimming pared 4 bases from V and 4 bases from J, leaving 13 bases between. The CDR3 covers 14 residues. As DNA, the CDR3 is TGTGCCAGCAGCTCAGGGATACGGCTCTATGGCTACACCTTC. Amino acid sequence: CASSSGIRLYGYTF. The whole variable domain, remainder taken from reference TRBV11-3 and TRBJ1-2, is EAGVVQSPRYKIIEKKQPVAFWCNPISGHNTLYWYLQNLGQGPELLIRYENEEAVDDSQLPKDRFSAERLKGVDSTLKIQPAELGDSAVYLCASSSGIRLYGYTFGSGTRLTVV.

This clone was detected a few times. The chain recombines TRBV28 with TRBJ2-7; TRBD2 matches 8 bases. V lost 6 bases and J lost 3; bases outside the gene matches: 10. Germline V gene data show CDR1 as MDHEN and CDR2 as SYDVKM. There are 15 residues in the CDR3. CDR3 region: CASSPSGGGRYEQYF. The CDR3 DNA sequence: TGTGCCAGCAGCCCATCGGGGGGGGGTCGCTACGAGCAGTACTTC.

This sequence joins TRBV7-9 and TRBJ2-7; the match to TRBD2 covers 11 bases. V was clipped by 1 base and J by 5 bases; unmatched bases: 4. Germline-derived CDR1 and CDR2 are SEHNR and FQNEAQ (reference sequence). The CDR3 consists of 15 residues. CDR3 in amino acids: CASSLVAGGGHEQYV. The DNA for the CDR3 is TGTGCCAGCAGCTTAGTAGCGGGAGGGGGGCACGAGCAGTACGTC.

The CDR3 is CASGGQGLAKNIQYF. CDR3 sequence (DNA): TGTGCCAGTGGGGGACAGGGACTTGCCAAAAACATTCAGTACTTC. The rearrangement joins TRBV19 to TRBJ2-4; 9 bases agree with TRBD1. After removal of 8 bases from V and 1 base from J, the junction contained 6 bases not matched to a gene. This CDR3 comprises 15 residues. Germline CDR1 is LNHDA and CDR2 is SQIVND (reference sequence).

The chain employs TRBV7-8 and TRBJ2-7; 12 positions agree with TRBD2. Trimming cost V 2 bases and J 0 bases; bases outside gene matches: 11. This CDR3 has 19 residues. Germline V gives CDR1 SGHVS, CDR2 FQNEAQ. CDR3 sequence reads: CASSLSGLTSGGHSYEQYF. The DNA for the CDR3 is TGTGCCAGCAGCTTATCCGGCCTCACTAGCGGGGGGCACTCCTACGAGCAGTACTTC.

V and J are TRBV7-9 and TRBJ2-1, with 8 bases lining up with TRBD2. With V trimmed by 1 base and J by 9 bases, 14 bases remained unmatched. This CDR3 contains 17 residues. The germline V gene has CDR1 SEHNR and CDR2 FQNEAQ (reference sequence). This chain's CDR3 is CASSLEWTSLPIGEQFF. CDR3 DNA sequence: TGTGCCAGCAGCTTAGAGTGGACTAGCTTACCTATAGGTGAGCAGTTCTTC. The variable domain in full, completed from reference TRBV7-9 and TRBJ2-1, reads DTGVSQNPRHKITKRGQNVTFRCDPISEHNRLYWYRQTLGQGPEFLTYFQNEAQLEKSRLLSDRFSAERPKGSFSTLEIQRTEQGDSAMYLCASSLEWTSLPIGEQFFGPGTRLTVL.

This clone was seen a few times. The chain employs TRBV28 and TRBJ2-3; 12 bases match TRBD2. The germline gives CDR1 MDHEN, CDR2 SYDVKM. J lost 0 bases, V lost 5 bases, and 6 bases had no gene match. The CDR3 is made up of 17 amino acids. CDR3 protein: CASSLTSGRVSTDTQYF. As DNA, the CDR3 is TGTGCCAGCAGTCTGACTAGCGGGAGAGTCAGCACAGATACGCAGTATTTT.

The rearrangement uses TRBV6-5 and TRBJ2-5, with D maybe TRBD2 (6 bases). V was clipped by 2 bases and J by 1 base, with 8 bases between them. The CDR3 covers 14 residues. The germline CDR1 and CDR2 sequences are MNHEY and SVGAGI. The CDR3 sequence is CASSYRGSQETQYF. In DNA, the CDR3 is TGTGCCAGCAGTTACCGGGGGAGCCAAGAGACCCAGTACTTC.

The rearrangement links TRBV5-1 to TRBJ1-4; 9 bases line up with TRBD1. V gave up 4 bases and J gave up 7 bases; unmatched junction bases: 11. Germline CDR1 reads SGHRS; CDR2 reads YFSETQ. The CDR3 is 16 amino acids. The CDR3 protein is CASSLDRGRGGEKLFF. The DNA for the CDR3 is TGCGCCAGCAGCCTGGACAGGGGTAGGGGAGGTGAAAAACTGTTTTTT. The full variable domain, completed using reference TRBV5-1 and TRBJ1-4, is KAGVTQTPRYLIKTRGQQVTLSCSPISGHRSVSWYQQTPGQGLQFLFEYFSETQRNKGNFPGRFSGRQFSNSRSEMNVSTLELGDSALYLCASSLDRGRGGEKLFFGSGTQLSVL.

To note about this clone: Germline is not matched at one junction end, which may reflect a read error. Other nucleotide sequences in the sample specify the same CDR3. The J gene is TRBJ2-1, the V gene TRBV27; 9 positions agree with TRBD1. CDR1 is MNHEY and CDR2 is SMNVEV in the germline V gene (reference sequence). The CDR3 runs to 15 residues. This chain's CDR3 is CASSRDRESYNEQFF. The CDR3 nucleotides are TGTGCTAGCAGTCGGGACAGGGAGTCCTACAATGAGCAGTTCTTC.

This chain joins TRBV6-5 and TRBJ2-1; D is unclear. From germline, CDR1 is MNHEY and CDR2 SVGAGI. V lost 0 bases to trimming and J lost 0 bases, with 9 bases between them. The CDR3 is 16 amino acids. For the CDR3, the DNA is TGTGCCAGCAGTTACTCGACAACCCGCTCCTACAATGAGCAGTTCTTC. As protein: CASSYSTTRSYNEQFF.

V is TRBV20-1 and J is TRBJ2-3; D is uncertain. The CDR3 runs 11 residues. Trimming took 3 bases from V and 6 from J, leaving 7 bases between them. Germline V CDR1 and CDR2: DFQATT, SNEGSKA (reference sequence). The CDR3 DNA reads TGCAGTGCTAGCTATCTGGATACGCAGTATTTT. Its translation: CSASYLDTQYF.

This chain connects TRBV5-1 to TRBJ1-2, with 9 bases aligning to TRBD1. Losses at the gene ends were 4 bases for V and 4 bases for J; bases not matched to a gene: 8. Germline CDR1 SGHRS, CDR2 YFSETQ. The CDR3 is made up of 15 amino acids. The chain's CDR3 is CASSPQGAPSYGYTF. The DNA of the CDR3 is TGCGCCAGCAGCCCACAGGGGGCGCCCAGCTATGGCTACACCTTC.

A few counts support this clone. This chain connects TRBV28 to TRBJ2-7; TRBD1 agrees at 10 bases. J was trimmed by 6 bases and V by 1 base; bases with no gene match: 6. This CDR3 contains 15 residues. Per the germline V gene, CDR1 is MDHEN and CDR2 is SYDVKM. The chain's CDR3 is CASSLSGTGVSEQYF. In DNA form, the CDR3 reads TGTGCCAGCAGTTTATCCGGGACAGGGGTAAGCGAGCAGTACTTC.

The rearrangement links TRBV11-2 to TRBJ2-1; 13 bases are a match to TRBD2. Germline V gives CDR1 SGHAT, CDR2 FQNNGV. The CDR3 runs to 15 residues. The V gene end was trimmed by 3 bases and the J gene end by 9 bases; junction bases not matched to a gene: 5. The CDR3 spells CASSLGLAGLREQFF. In DNA, the CDR3 is TGTGCCAGCAGCTTGGGACTAGCGGGACTCCGTGAGCAGTTCTTC. Using reference TRBV11-2 and TRBJ2-1 for the parts outside the CDR3, the full variable domain is EAGVAQSPRYKIIEKRQSVAFWCNPISGHATLYWYQQILGQGPKLLIQFQNNGVVDDSQLPKDRFSAERLKGVDSTLKIQPAKLEDSAVYLCASSLGLAGLREQFFGPGTRLTVL.

The chain employs TRBV9 and TRBJ2-3; 10 nucleotides match TRBD2. The CDR3 has 17 residues. The V gene end was trimmed by 4 bases and the J gene end by 0 bases; junction bases not matched to a gene: 8. The V gene's germline CDR1 is SGDLS and CDR2 YYNGEE. The CDR3, as DNA: TGTGCCAGCAGCCCCCTGGCTAGCGGGGGCAGCACAGATACGCAGTATTTT. Translated, it gives CASSPLASGGSTDTQYF.

The chain joins TRBV28 to TRBJ1-1; D gene uncertain. The germline CDR1 and CDR2 sequences are MDHEN and SYDVKM. V gave up 0 bases and J gave up 2 bases, with 13 bases separating them. The CDR3 spans 16 residues. The CDR3 sequence: CASSLWSAPSNTEAFF. CDR3 sequence (DNA): TGTGCCAGCAGTTTATGGAGCGCACCTTCCAACACTGAAGCTTTCTTT.

This clone was recorded a few times. The V call is TRBV9, the J call TRBJ1-4, with D possibly TRBD1 on 6 matching bases. The CDR3 length is 15 residues. Trimming left V 2 bases short and J 7 bases short, with 15 bases between. Germline CDR1 is SGDLS and CDR2 is YYNGEE. The CDR3 region has the DNA TGTGCCAGCAGCGTCTTAGGACAGTGGGGTGAAAAACTGTTTTTT. Its protein is CASSVLGQWGEKLFF.